Below are 14 T cell receptor beta chains sequenced from a single sample in a study of type 1 regulatory T cells. TCRdb reanalysed the reads using MiXCR and keeps one entry per CDR3 protein. Of tens of thousands of distinct CDR3 sequences listed, over 50% are singletons. Which antigens these TCRs recognize remains unknown. The specimen was cultured non-Tr1 T cells, either the whole culture or a sorted T cell fraction (not recorded which). These receptors all stem from a human donor in good health.

The chain joins TRBV6-6 to TRBJ2-3, with TRBD2 matching over 15 bases. Trimming removed 7 bases from V and 6 bases from J; junction bases left unmatched: 11. Germline loops: CDR1 MNHNY, CDR2 SVGAGI (reference sequence). This CDR3 comprises 17 residues. CDR3 residues: CASNLIGLAGGVDTQYF. The CDR3 DNA follows: TGTGCCAGCAACCTAATAGGACTAGCGGGAGGGGTGGATACGCAGTATTTT.

This clonotype was seen a single time. The chain recombines TRBV28 with TRBJ2-2; D not certain. Germline V CDR1 and CDR2: MDHEN, SYDVKM. V was shortened by 7 bases and J by 0 bases, with 9 bases between the two germline ends. This CDR3 is built from 14 residues. Here the CDR3 reads CASIRTANTGELFF. As DNA, the CDR3 is TGTGCCAGCATTCGAACAGCGAACACCGGGGAGCTGTTTTTT.

This clonotype was recorded only once. The chain links TRBV5-1 to TRBJ2-7, with 10 bases matching TRBD2. The CDR3 is made up of 15 amino acids. Germline CDR1 is SGHRS and CDR2 is YFSETQ. With V trimmed by 0 bases and J by 6 bases, 6 bases remained unmatched. The CDR3 DNA reads as TGCGCCAGCAGCTTGGCTATAGCGGGAGGAGGCGAGCAGTACTTC. Translated, it gives CASSLAIAGGGEQYF.

The gene calls are TRBV20-1 and TRBJ1-1; 10 bases fit TRBD1. CDR3 length: 12 residues. The V gene end was trimmed by 6 bases and the J gene end by 11 bases; junction bases not matched to a gene: 9. Germline CDR1 is DFQATT and CDR2 is SNEGSKA (reference sequence). CDR3 protein: CSAETDRGHAFF. In nucleotides, the CDR3 is TGCAGTGCGGAAACTGACAGGGGGCACGCTTTCTTT.

The V and J genes are TRBV19 and TRBJ2-3; D unresolved. CDR1 is LNHDA and CDR2 is SQIVND in the germline V gene (reference sequence). Trimming left V 5 bases short and J 5 bases short, with 14 bases between. CDR3 length: 14 residues. The CDR3 loop is CASSFLGAKDTQYF. The CDR3 coding sequence is TGTGCCAGTAGTTTCCTCGGAGCCAAAGATACGCAGTATTTT.

The V gene is TRBV4-2, the J gene TRBJ1-2; D gene unclear. The germline CDR1 and CDR2 sequences are LGHNA and YNFKEQ. The CDR3 has 16 amino acids. V was cut by 0 bases and J by 0 bases, with 11 bases left in between. The CDR3 loop reads CASSQELRTANYGYTF. As DNA, the CDR3 is TGTGCCAGCAGCCAAGAACTAAGGACCGCTAACTATGGCTACACCTTC.

The V and J genes are TRBV20-1 and TRBJ2-4; D remains unclear. V was shortened by 5 bases and J by 6 bases, with 11 bases between the two germline ends. This CDR3 comprises 12 residues. The V gene's germline CDR1 is DFQATT and CDR2 SNEGSKA (reference sequence). CDR3 DNA sequence: TGCAGTGCTCGACCCACGGGAAACATTCAGTACTTC. Residues: CSARPTGNIQYF.

The rearrangement links TRBV7-9 to TRBJ2-5; the D gene is possibly TRBD1 (6 bases). V was shortened by 4 bases and J by 3 bases, with 9 bases between the two germline ends. Germline V gene data show CDR1 as SEHNR and CDR2 as FQNEAQ (reference sequence). The CDR3 contains 13 residues. This CDR3 is CASSSWTEETQYF. The CDR3, as DNA: TGTGCCAGCAGCTCCTGGACAGAAGAGACCCAGTACTTC.

J is TRBJ2-1 and V is TRBV9; possibly TRBD1 or TRBD2 for D (5 bases each). The germline V gene has CDR1 SGDLS and CDR2 YYNGEE. The V gene lost 5 bases and the J gene lost 0 bases, with 18 bases spanning the gap. This CDR3 has 17 residues. DNA of the CDR3: TGTGCCAGCAGGGGGGTCCAGCGGCGACGCTCCTACAATGAGCAGTTCTTC. Residues: CASRGVQRRRSYNEQFF. Full variable domain (outside the CDR3, taken from reference TRBV9 and TRBJ2-1): DSGVTQTPKHLITATGQRVTLRCSPRSGDLSVYWYQQSLDQGLQFLIQYYNGEERAKGNILERFSAQQFPDLHSELNLSSLELGDSALYFCASRGVQRRRSYNEQFFGPGTRLTVL.

This clonotype was observed many times. V gene TRBV20-1 combines with J gene TRBJ2-5, with 8 bases aligning to TRBD1. This CDR3 has 13 amino acids. Germline assignment: CDR1 DFQATT and CDR2 SNEGSKA (reference sequence). Trimming took 4 bases from V and 7 from J; bases not matched to a gene: 8. CDR3 in amino acids: CSAISGGRGTQYF. The CDR3 DNA reads TGCAGTGCTATATCAGGGGGCCGGGGGACCCAGTACTTC.

This chain uses TRBV2 with TRBJ2-7; D ambiguous. Trimming left V 5 bases short and J 4 bases short, with 6 bases between. This CDR3 has 11 residues. Germline V gene lookup returns CDR1 SNHLY and CDR2 FYNNEI. The CDR3 bases are TGTGCCAGCAGTCCCAGATACGAGCAGTACTTC. Its translation: CASSPRYEQYF.

The rearrangement joins TRBV4-1 to TRBJ2-3; D is possibly TRBD2 (6 bases). CDR1 is MGHRA and CDR2 is YSYEKL in the germline V gene. The CDR3 runs 15 residues. Trimming shortened V by 4 bases and J by 2 bases, and 13 bases separated the two germline ends. The CDR3 nucleotides read TGCGCCAGCAGCCCCTGGCGCGGGATCACAGATACGCAGTATTTT. Its protein is CASSPWRGITDTQYF.

The chain uses TRBV3-1 and TRBJ1-1, with unresolved D. This CDR3 is built from 11 residues. V was clipped by 4 bases and J by 5 bases, with 5 bases between them. Germline V lookup: CDR1 LGHDT, CDR2 YNNKEL (reference sequence). CDR3 loop: CASSRNTEAFF. In DNA, the CDR3 is TGTGCCAGCAGCCGGAATACTGAAGCTTTCTTT.

To note about this clonotype: Mismatch with germline at one junction end may stem from a read error. This chain uses TRBV5-1 with TRBJ2-1, with D perhaps TRBD2 (6 bases). From germline, CDR1 is SGHRS and CDR2 YFSETQ. This CDR3 is 15 amino acids long. CDR3 residues: CTSSPLGGGSNEQFF. CDR3 DNA sequence: TGCACCAGCAGCCCGCTCGGTGGGGGGTCCAATGAGCAGTTCTTC.